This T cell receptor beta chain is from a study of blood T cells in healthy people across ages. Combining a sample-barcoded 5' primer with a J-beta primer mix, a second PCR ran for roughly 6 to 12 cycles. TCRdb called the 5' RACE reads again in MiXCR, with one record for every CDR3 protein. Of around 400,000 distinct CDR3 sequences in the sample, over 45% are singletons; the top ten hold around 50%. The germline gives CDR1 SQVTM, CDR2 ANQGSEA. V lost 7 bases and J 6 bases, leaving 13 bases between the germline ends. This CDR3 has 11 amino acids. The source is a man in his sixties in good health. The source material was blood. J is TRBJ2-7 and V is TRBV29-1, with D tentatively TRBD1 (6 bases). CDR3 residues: CSGEQGSEQYF. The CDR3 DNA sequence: TGCAGCGGGGAACAGGGAAGCGAGCAGTACTTC.